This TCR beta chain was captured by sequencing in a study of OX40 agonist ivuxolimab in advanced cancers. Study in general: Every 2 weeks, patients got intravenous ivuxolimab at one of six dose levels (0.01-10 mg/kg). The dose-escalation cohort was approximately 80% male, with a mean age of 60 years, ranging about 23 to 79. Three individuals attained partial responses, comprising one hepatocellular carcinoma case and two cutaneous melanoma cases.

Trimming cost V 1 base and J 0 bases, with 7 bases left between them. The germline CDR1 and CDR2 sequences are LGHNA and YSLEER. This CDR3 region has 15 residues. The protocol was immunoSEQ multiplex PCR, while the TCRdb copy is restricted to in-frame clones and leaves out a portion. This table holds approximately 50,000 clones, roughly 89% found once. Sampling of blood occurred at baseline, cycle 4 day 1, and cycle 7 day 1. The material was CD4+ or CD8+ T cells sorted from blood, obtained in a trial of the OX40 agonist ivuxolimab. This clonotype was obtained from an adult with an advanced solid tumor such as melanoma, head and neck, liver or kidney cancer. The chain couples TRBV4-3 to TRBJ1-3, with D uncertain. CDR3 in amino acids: CASSQGGDSGNTIYF. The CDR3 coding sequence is TGCGCCAGCAGCCAAGGTGGGGACTCTGGAAACACCATATATTTT.